The T cell receptor beta chain described here comes from a study of T cells in Graves' hyperthyroidism and ophthalmopathy. This clonotype was seen ten or more times. Its antigen is as yet unknown. TCR beta CDR3 regions were amplified from RNA transcripts. The primer set for the first-round RT-PCR of the TCR CDR3 was HTBI. MiXCR was run by TCRdb on the multiplex PCR reads, yielding one entry per CDR3 protein. Of around 350,000 distinct CDR3 sequences listed, about 18% are singletons. Patients having uncontrolled infection, another autoimmune disease, pregnancy or lactation were not included. The CDR3 consists of 16 residues. Trimming took 5 bases from V and 2 from J; bases not matched to a gene: 6. The germline V gene has CDR1 SNHLY and CDR2 FYNNEI. Regarding the study as a whole: Ophthalmopathy and stable hyperthyroidism were separated by a 13 V-J model. Expanded thyroid clonotypes (above 0.001) were mostly also found in blood.

The sequencing input was blood. The chain combines TRBV2 with TRBJ2-6; 7 bases line up with TRBD1. The clonotype was recovered from a woman in her late teens or twenties with Graves' hyperthyroidism. CDR3: CASSLSQGAGANVLTF. The CDR3, as DNA: TGTGCCAGCAGTCTCTCTCAGGGGGCTGGGGCCAACGTCCTGACTTTC.